The rows below give T cell receptor beta chains drawn from one sample of a study of blood T cells in healthy people across ages. MiXCR, run by TCRdb on the 5' RACE reads, gives a single entry per CDR3 protein. The sample includes about 1.8 million distinct CDR3 sequences, roughly 50% of them seen just once. The sample consisted of blood. These receptors were obtained from a woman in her forties in good health. The CDR3 runs from the conserved cysteine through the conserved F or W. The order of the fields is CDR3 length, J gene, D gene, clone size, V gene, CDR3 protein, CDR3 DNA. The D gene is left open where the match is weak. Clone size, where shown, is once, few, many, or a class for clones that have expanded.

17 TRBJ2-3 TRBD2 . TRBV20-1 CSTRASGGSGSTDTQYF TGCAGTACTAGGGCTAGCGGGGGGTCGGGAAGCACAGATACGCAGTATTTT
14 TRBJ1-1 . once TRBV29-1 CSAPGAAINTEAFF TGCAGCGCCCCCGGGGCAGCTATAAACACTGAAGCTTTCTTT
18 TRBJ2-7 . few TRBV6-2/TRBV6-3 CASSYESVDVRVNYEQYF TGTGCCAGCAGTTACGAGAGTGTGGATGTCAGGGTGAACTACGAGCAGTACTTC
15 TRBJ2-5 . . TRBV6-1 CASSEDKRNQETQYF TGTGCCAGCAGTGAAGATAAACGAAACCAAGAGACCCAGTACTTC
17 TRBJ2-3 . . TRBV7-2 CASSHHGDRGGGDTQYF TGTGCCAGCAGCCACCATGGTGACAGGGGAGGGGGAGATACGCAGTATTTT
16 TRBJ2-3 . . TRBV9 CASSGHREMPTDTQYF TGTGCCAGCAGCGGTCACAGGGAGATGCCCACAGATACGCAGTATTTT
13 TRBJ1-1 . . TRBV6-6 CASRRDFGTEAFF TGTGCCAGCAGACGGGACTTTGGGACTGAAGCTTTCTTT
17 TRBJ2-1 TRBD2 . TRBV20-1 CSAGRLKGTSGVNEQFF TGCAGTGCTGGACGGTTAAAAGGGACTAGCGGGGTCAATGAGCAGTTCTTC
15 TRBJ2-3 TRBD2 . TRBV24-1 CATSDKGLGTDTQYF TGTGCCACCAGTGATAAGGGACTAGGCACAGATACGCAGTATTTT
15 TRBJ2-3 . few TRBV7-8 CASSLGLVPGDTQYF TGTGCCAGCAGCTTAGGGCTAGTGCCAGGAGATACGCAGTATTTT
13 TRBJ2-5 . many TRBV12-3/TRBV12-4 CASSLSGAETQYF TGTGCCAGCAGTTTATCGGGGGCAGAGACCCAGTACTTC
17 TRBJ2-6 . . TRBV4-1 CASSQVEGSSGANVLTF TGCGCCAGCAGCCAAGTCGAGGGGTCCTCTGGGGCCAACGTCCTGACTTTC
13 TRBJ2-7 . many TRBV12-3/TRBV12-4 CASSLGAAYEQYF TGTGCCAGCAGCTTAGGGGCAGCCTACGAGCAGTACTTC
12 TRBJ2-3 . . TRBV7-9 CASSADLVSQYF TGTGCCAGCAGCGCTGACTTGGTGTCGCAGTATTTT
15 TRBJ2-7 TRBD2 . TRBV28 CASSPPTSRGGEQYF TGTGCCAGCAGTCCACCGACTAGCCGAGGCGGCGAGCAGTACTTC
15 TRBJ1-2 TRBD1 few TRBV27 CASSSLTGGNYGYTF TGTGCCAGCAGTTCGTTGACAGGGGGCAACTATGGCTACACCTTC
13 TRBJ2-5 . few TRBV6-2/TRBV6-3 CASSYWGTETQYF TGTGCCAGCAGTTATTGGGGAACGGAGACCCAGTACTTC
17 TRBJ2-3 TRBD1 . TRBV4-2 CASSQDATGANTDTQYF TGTGCCAGCAGCCAAGACGCGACAGGGGCTAACACAGATACGCAGTATTTT
14 TRBJ2-7 . . TRBV20-1 CSARAGGFSYEQYF TGCAGTGCTAGAGCCGGTGGGTTCTCCTACGAGCAGTACTTC
17 TRBJ2-3 . . TRBV7-2 CASSLGRGRPRTDTQYF TGTGCCAGCAGCTTAGGGCGGGGCAGGCCCCGCACAGATACGCAGTATTTT
13 TRBJ2-7 TRBD2 . TRBV20-1 CSAAGLAAYEQYF TGCAGTGCCGCGGGACTAGCAGCCTACGAGCAGTACTTC
14 TRBJ1-1 . . TRBV20-1 CSATFGTANTEAFF TGCAGTGCTACCTTCGGGACGGCGAACACTGAAGCTTTCTTT